This TCR beta chain was captured by sequencing in a study of blood T cell repertoires in COVID-19. Study-level information: COVID-19 samples from acute and convalescent phases originated in the United States, Italy and Spain.

Libraries were prepared by immunoSEQ multiplex PCR; TCRdb keeps only in-frame clonotypes and omits some of them. This table has approximately 290,000 clones, 84% appearing once. Per the germline V gene, CDR1 is LGHNA and CDR2 is YSLEER. The CDR3 runs to 13 residues. V lost 1 base and J 5 bases, leaving 6 bases between the germline ends. One Seattle source followed patients from active infection through their disease course. The material sequenced was peripheral blood. The chain has TRBV4-3 and TRBJ1-5; no firm D call. The receptor comes from an older person with COVID-19, enrolled during active disease. CDR3 DNA: TGCGCCAGCAGCCAAGGTCCCTATCAGCCCCAGCATTTT. Translating gives CASSQGPYQPQHF.